This T cell receptor (beta chain) originates from a study of spatial heterogeneity in lung cancer. Study-level background: Alpha-chain sequences were detected in numbers that were consistently lower than beta-chain sequences. The study, taken as a whole, reports: Mutation counts in tumors were tracked by counts of expanded intratumoral alpha and beta TCRs. Counts of ubiquitous and regional expanded TCRs tracked ubiquitous and regional nonsynonymous mutations, respectively.

Judged by abundance, this clonotype is medium-sized. Its antigen is currently unknown. Time point described: sample taken at primary tumor resection. The sequenced material consisted of unsorted whole RNA from tumor, nontumor lung or frozen PBMC. Looked up from germline, CDR1 is ENHRY and CDR2 is SYGVKD. V was shortened by 7 bases and J by 4 bases, with 11 bases between the two germline ends. CDR3 length: 13 amino acids. MiXCR, run by TCRdb on the 5' RACE reads, gives a single entry per CDR3 protein. The sample includes about 12,000 distinct CDR3 sequences, about 5% seen only once; the top ten take around 35%.

The gene calls are TRBV10-3 and TRBJ1-5; D call uncertain. The source material was lung tumor tissue, sampled at surgery. This sequence originates from a male donor with early-stage non-small cell lung cancer. The CDR3 bases are TGTGCCATCACGGGCAGCGAAAATCAGCCCCAGCATTTT. This gives the protein CAITGSENQPQHF.